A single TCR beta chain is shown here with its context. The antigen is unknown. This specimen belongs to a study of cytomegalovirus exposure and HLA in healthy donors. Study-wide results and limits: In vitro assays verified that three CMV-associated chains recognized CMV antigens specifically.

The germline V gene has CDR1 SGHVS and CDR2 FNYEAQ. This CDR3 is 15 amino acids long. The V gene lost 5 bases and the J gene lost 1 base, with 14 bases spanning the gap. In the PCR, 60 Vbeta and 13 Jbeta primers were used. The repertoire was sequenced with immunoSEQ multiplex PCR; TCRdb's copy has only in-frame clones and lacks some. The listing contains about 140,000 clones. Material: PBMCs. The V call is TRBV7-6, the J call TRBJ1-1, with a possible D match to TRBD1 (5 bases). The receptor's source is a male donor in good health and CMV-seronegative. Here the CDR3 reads CASSPIDSRNTEAFF. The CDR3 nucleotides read TGTGCCAGCAGCCCAATCGACAGCAGGAACACTGAAGCTTTCTTT.